Below, 25 T cell receptor beta chains from the same sample are listed, as sequenced in a study of human T cells and chemical hapten exposure. Time point meaning: patch test 1, 2 weeks after DPC sensitization. The treatment is: therapeutic diphenylcyclopropenone sensitization with weekly scalp DPC. Via MiXCR, TCRdb re-called the RACE reads, giving one row per CDR3 protein. The repertoire holds 84,000 or so distinct CDR3 sequences, with 10% as singletons. The sample in question was whole blood, obtained in connection with sensitization to the hapten diphenylcyclopropenone (DPC). The receptors here all came from a man aged 40-49 years with alopecia areata. Some clones in this sample may be carry-over from other donors' samples.

This clonotype was picked up a small number of times. The chain has TRBV20-1 and TRBJ2-5, with a weak D call TRBD1 (7 bases). V lost 0 bases to trimming and J lost 3 bases, with 14 bases between them. This CDR3 is 15 amino acids long. CDR1 and CDR2 (germline): DFQATT, SNEGSKA (reference sequence). This chain's CDR3 is CSARDGGTAEETQYF. CDR3 DNA sequence: TGCAGTGCTAGAGATGGGGGGACAGCCGAAGAGACCCAGTACTTC.

This clonotype was seen repeatedly, ten times or more. This chain uses TRBV18 with TRBJ2-5; D remains unclear. Trimming took off 4 bases at V and 4 bases at J, with 4 bases between the two ends. CDR3 length: 11 amino acids. Germline V gene data show CDR1 as KGHSH and CDR2 as LQKENI. The DNA for the CDR3 is TGTGCCAGCTCACGTACAGAGACCCAGTACTTC. Its translation: CASSRTETQYF.

The chain links TRBV6-2 or TRBV6-3 to TRBJ1-1, with D unresolved. Germline V gene data show CDR1 as MNHEY and CDR2 as SVGEGT. The CDR3 is 12 amino acids. Trimming stripped 4 bases from V and 5 bases from J, with 8 bases between. CDR3 coding DNA: TGTGCCAGCAGTTCCGGTTGGACTGAAGCTTTCTTT. Amino acids: CASSSGWTEAFF.

This clonotype was observed a few times. At one end, the junction sequence differs from germline, possibly due to a read error. The rearrangement joins TRBV5-4 to TRBJ1-5; 7 nucleotides align to TRBD1. CDR1 is SGHNT and CDR2 is YYREEE in the germline V gene (reference sequence). The CDR3 covers 15 residues. Here the CDR3 reads CASSLGTGVNQPQNF. The CDR3 nucleotides are TGTGCCAGCAGCTTGGGAACAGGGGTCAATCAGCCCCAGAATTTT. Filled out from reference TRBV5-4 and TRBJ1-5, the complete variable domain reads ETGVTQSPTHLIKTRGQQVTLRCSSQSGHNTVSWYQQALGQGPQFIFQYYREEENGRGNFPPRFSGLQFPNYSSELNVNALELDDSALYLCASSLGTGVNQPQNFGDGTRLSIL.

This clonotype was seen at least ten times. The chain links TRBV21-1 to TRBJ1-1; the table assigns TRBD1, which was not confirmed against the DNA. TRBV21-1 constitutes a pseudogene. The CDR3 is 15 amino acids. The CDR3 region is CASSKGKGSHTEAFF. In DNA, the CDR3 is TGTGCCAGCAGCAAAGGTAAAGGGTCCCACACTGAAGCTTTCTTT.

This clonotype turned up a few times. The rearrangement joins TRBV7-6 to TRBJ2-3; 8 bases fit TRBD1. The CDR3 runs to 15 residues. Trimming took 1 base from V and 4 from J; bases not matched to a gene: 4. Germline V gene sequence: CDR1 SGHVS, CDR2 FNYEAQ. Written as DNA, the CDR3 is TGTGCCAGCAGCTTAGTACAGGGGGGCGCAGATACGCAGTATTTT. Its translation: CASSLVQGGADTQYF.

The chain combines TRBV7-2 with TRBJ2-2, with D tentatively TRBD1 or TRBD2 (6 bases each). The CDR3 length is 14 residues. V dropped 10 bases and J dropped 4 bases, with 16 bases sitting between them. In germline, CDR1 is SGHTA, CDR2 FQGNSA. The CDR3 loop reads CATIWGAGTGELFF. The CDR3 nucleotides are TGTGCCACCATATGGGGGGCAGGCACCGGGGAGCTGTTTTTT.

In this sample, this clonotype turned up a few times. This sequence joins TRBV6-5 and TRBJ2-3; D remains unclear. Germline V CDR1 and CDR2: MNHEY, SVGAGI. There are 14 residues in the CDR3. Deletions cut 8 bases from V and 0 bases from J, with 12 bases between. The CDR3 is CASRSVSSTDTQYF. The CDR3 nucleotides are TGTGCCAGCCGGTCGGTTTCTAGCACAGATACGCAGTATTTT.

In this sample, this clonotype turned up many times. The gene calls are TRBV29-1 and TRBJ2-2, with TRBD2 as a possible D gene (5 bases). The V end lost 4 bases, the J end lost 4 bases, and 10 bases lay between the germline ends. The CDR3 loop spans 13 amino acids. Germline lookup yields CDR1 SQVTM and CDR2 ANQGSEA. The CDR3 nucleotides read TGCAGCGTTGTCCTAGCCGGCACCGGGGAGCTGTTTTTT. This translates into CSVVLAGTGELFF.

This clonotype was picked up a small number of times. The chain has TRBV29-1 and TRBJ2-1; weak D call: TRBD2 (7 bases). The CDR3 consists of 17 residues. The V end lost 6 bases, the J end lost 4 bases, and 25 bases lay between the germline ends. Germline CDR1 reads SQVTM; CDR2 reads ANQGSEA. CDR3 DNA: TGCAGCGTCGGGGGGCGGGAGCAGGGGAGGTATTACAATGAGCAGTTCTTC. This codes for CSVGGREQGRYYNEQFF.

V gene TRBV2 combines with J gene TRBJ2-7; 11 bases map to TRBD2. The junction had 11 bases not matched to a gene; V was cut back by 6 bases and J by 4 bases. CDR3 length equals 16 residues. Germline values: CDR1 SNHLY, CDR2 FYNNEI. The CDR3 here is CASRYRLAGIRYEQYV. The CDR3 DNA reads as TGTGCCAGCAGGTACAGACTAGCGGGAATTAGGTACGAGCAGTACGTC.

The chain links TRBV9 to TRBJ1-2, with TRBD1 identical over 8 bases. Unmatched junction bases numbered 9, after V lost 4 bases and J lost 4 bases. This CDR3 spans 15 amino acids. Germline V gene data show CDR1 as SGDLS and CDR2 as YYNGEE. The CDR3 is CASSPSPTGGYGYTF. The CDR3 DNA sequence: TGTGCCAGCAGCCCCTCCCCTACAGGGGGCTATGGCTACACCTTC.

This clonotype was seen only a few times. The rearrangement uses TRBV12-3 or TRBV12-4 and TRBJ1-2, with 9 positions matching TRBD1. This CDR3 comprises 14 residues. The trim removed 6 bases at V and 4 bases at J, leaving 6 bases unmatched. The CDR3 region is CASSRYRGLYGYTF. CDR3 sequence (DNA): TGTGCCAGCAGCCGATACAGGGGGCTCTATGGCTACACCTTC.

V is TRBV6-2 or TRBV6-3 and J is TRBJ2-7; 7 bases are shared with TRBD2. The V gene's germline CDR1 is MNHEY and CDR2 SVGEGT. The V gene end was trimmed by 9 bases and the J gene end by 1 base; junction bases not matched to a gene: 3. The CDR3 length is 12 residues. In DNA form, the CDR3 reads TGTGCCAGGCGGGAGCTTTCCTACGAGCAGTACTTC. As protein: CARRELSYEQYF.

The genes are TRBV5-1 and TRBJ2-5; D is possibly TRBD2 (6 bases). V was trimmed by 1 base and J by 3 bases, leaving 10 bases between them. This CDR3 spans 14 amino acids. From germline, CDR1 is SGHRS and CDR2 YFSETQ. This CDR3 is CASSLLGGEETQYF. The CDR3 bases are TGCGCCAGCAGCTTGCTCGGGGGAGAAGAGACCCAGTACTTC.

This clonotype was seen more than once but under ten times. The V gene is TRBV20-1, the J gene TRBJ2-5; possibly TRBD1 for D (6 bases). Germline CDR1 DFQATT, CDR2 SNEGSKA (reference sequence). V was trimmed by 2 bases and J by 0 bases, leaving 16 bases between them. The CDR3 is 16 amino acids. CDR3 sequence (DNA): TGCAGTGCTAGACCATACAAAAACAGGGACCAAGAGACCCAGTACTTC. Amino acids: CSARPYKNRDQETQYF.

This clonotype has a count of ten or more. V is TRBV28 and J is TRBJ2-3, with TRBD2 matching 13 bases. The J segment lost 1 base and the V segment lost 4 bases, leaving 5 bases of the junction unmatched. This CDR3 contains 17 residues. Germline V gene sequence: CDR1 MDHEN, CDR2 SYDVKM. The CDR3 bases are TGTGCCAGCAGTTCCGCCGGACTAGCGGGAGGCACAGATACGCAGTATTTT. Translating it yields CASSSAGLAGGTDTQYF.

There are a few counts of this clonotype. V usage is TRBV5-1 and J usage is TRBJ1-2; 10 bases align to TRBD1. This CDR3 has 14 amino acids. J gave up 8 bases and V 4 bases, and 8 bases lay outside the gene matches. Germline CDR1 reads SGHRS; CDR2 reads YFSETQ. The CDR3 DNA is TGCGCCAGCAGCCCGGTAGGGACAGGGGCCGGCTACACCTTC. Translating gives CASSPVGTGAGYTF.

There are a few counts of this clonotype. V usage is TRBV7-9 and J usage is TRBJ1-1, with D tentatively TRBD1 (6 bases). The V end lost 7 bases, the J end lost 5 bases, and 14 bases lay between the germline ends. The CDR3 length is 13 residues. The germline V gene encodes CDR1 SEHNR and CDR2 FQNEAQ (reference sequence). CDR3 bases: TGTGCCAGCACCAATACAGGGAAGACTGAAGCTTTCTTT. This codes for CASTNTGKTEAFF.

This clonotype was recorded a few times. The chain carries TRBV6-6 and TRBJ2-7, with TRBD2 as a possible D gene (6 bases). Germline CDR1 and CDR2: MNHNY and SVGAGI (reference sequence). The CDR3 length is 12 residues. Trimming shortened V by 11 bases and J by 2 bases, and 13 bases separated the two germline ends. The CDR3 reads CAHGGAAYEQYF. Written as DNA, the CDR3 is TGTGCCCATGGAGGGGCAGCCTACGAGCAGTACTTC.

V is TRBV6-6 and J is TRBJ2-1; 14 bases match TRBD2. Germline CDR1 is MNHNY and CDR2 is SVGAGI (reference sequence). After removal of 7 bases from V and 7 bases from J, the junction contained 9 bases not matched to a gene. The CDR3 is 16 amino acids. CDR3 region: CASKMTGTSGRNEQFF. The CDR3, as DNA: TGTGCCAGCAAGATGACCGGGACTAGCGGGAGAAATGAGCAGTTCTTC.

This clonotype was counted at least ten times. This chain connects TRBV7-2 to TRBJ2-7; the match to TRBD1 covers 9 bases. With V trimmed by 5 bases and J by 2 bases, 7 bases remained unmatched. Germline V lookup: CDR1 SGHTA, CDR2 FQGNSA. CDR3 length: 15 residues. CDR3 nucleotide sequence: TGTGCCAGCAGCGCGGACAGGGGAGAACCCTACGAGCAGTACGTC. Translated: CASSADRGEPYEQYV.

The V call is TRBV4-3, the J call TRBJ1-5; no firm D call. Trimming pared 0 bases from V and 6 bases from J, leaving 6 bases between. This CDR3 is built from 13 residues. Germline lookup yields CDR1 LGHNA and CDR2 YSLEER. Written as DNA, the CDR3 is TGCGCCAGCAGCCAAGATGTGGGTCAGCCCCAGCATTTT. As protein: CASSQDVGQPQHF.

This clonotype was found a few times. This sequence joins TRBV7-3 and TRBJ2-1; D not certain. Germline-derived CDR1 and CDR2 are SGHTA and FQGTGA. This CDR3 region has 13 residues. V lost 1 base to trimming and J lost 10 bases, with 11 bases between them. The CDR3 coding sequence is TGTGCCAGCAGCTTAATCACGGTGGCCGAGCAGTTCTTC. The encoded protein is CASSLITVAEQFF.

In this sample, this clonotype turned up many times. The V call is TRBV28, the J call TRBJ1-2, with D maybe TRBD1 (6 bases). V lost 7 bases, J lost 1 base, and 7 bases lay in between. CDR3 length: 12 amino acids. The germline gives CDR1 MDHEN, CDR2 SYDVKM. CDR3 amino acids: CASTRGNYGYTF. The CDR3 DNA reads as TGTGCCAGCACCAGGGGTAACTATGGCTACACCTTC.